This T cell receptor beta chain is from a study of T cell changes during pregnancy in multiple sclerosis. About this clone: The germline gene is not matched at one end of the junction; a read error may be the cause.

Using immunoSEQ multiplex PCR, the repertoire was profiled, and TCRdb retains in-frame clones only, with some absent. The sample comprises more than 40,000 clones, almost 90% of which are singletons, and approximately 1.5% rests with the top ten. The CDR3 is 13 residues long. Germline V gene sequence: CDR1 SSHAT, CDR2 FNYEAQ (reference sequence). J is TRBJ1-4 and V is TRBV7-7, with D perhaps matching TRBD1 (5 bases). This TCR was recovered from a female donor in good health, enrolled as a control in a pregnancy study. The sequenced sample was peripheral blood, obtained in the first trimester of pregnancy. This chain's CDR3 is CASSLGVGEKLFF. CDR3 in DNA: TGTGCTAGCAGCTTAGGGGTCGGGGAAAAACTGTTTTTT.